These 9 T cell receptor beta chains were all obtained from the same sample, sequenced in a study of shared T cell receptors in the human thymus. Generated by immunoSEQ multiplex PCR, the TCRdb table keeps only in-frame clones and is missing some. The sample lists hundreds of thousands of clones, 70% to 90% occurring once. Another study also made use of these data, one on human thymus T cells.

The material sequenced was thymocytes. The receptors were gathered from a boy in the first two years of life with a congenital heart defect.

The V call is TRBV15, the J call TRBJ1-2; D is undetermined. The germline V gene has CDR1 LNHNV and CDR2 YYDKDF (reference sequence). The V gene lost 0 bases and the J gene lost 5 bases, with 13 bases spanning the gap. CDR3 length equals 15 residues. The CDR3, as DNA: TGTGCCACCAGCAGAGATAGAACGTCATTATATGGCTACACCTTC. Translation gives CATSRDRTSLYGYTF.

The CDR3 DNA follows: TGTGCCAGCCAGGGGATTCGGACCGGGGAGCTGTTTTTT. The encoded protein is CASQGIRTGELFF. The V gene is TRBV27, the J gene TRBJ2-2; tentatively, D is TRBD1 (6 bases). The CDR3 covers 13 residues. Trimming removed 8 bases from V and 5 bases from J, with 12 bases in between. Looked up from germline, CDR1 is MNHEY and CDR2 is SMNVEV (reference sequence).

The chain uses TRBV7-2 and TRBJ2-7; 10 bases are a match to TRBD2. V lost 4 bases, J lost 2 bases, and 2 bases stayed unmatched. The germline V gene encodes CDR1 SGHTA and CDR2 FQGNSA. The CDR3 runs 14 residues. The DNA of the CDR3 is TGTGCCAGCAGCTCGACTAGCGGGCCCTACGAGCAGTACTTC. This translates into CASSSTSGPYEQYF. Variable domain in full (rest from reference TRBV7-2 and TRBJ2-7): GAGVSQSPSNKVTEKGKDVELRCDPISGHTALYWYRQSLGQGLEFLIYFQGNSAPDKSGLPSDRFSAERTGGSVSTLTIQRTQQEDSAVYLCASSSTSGPYEQYFGPGTRLTVT.

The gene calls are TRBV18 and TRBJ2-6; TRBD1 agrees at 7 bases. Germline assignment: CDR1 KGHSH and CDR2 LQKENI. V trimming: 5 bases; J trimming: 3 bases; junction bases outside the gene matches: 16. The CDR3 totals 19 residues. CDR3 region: CASSASGPKGAGGANVLTF. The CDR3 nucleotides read TGTGCCAGCTCAGCATCGGGCCCTAAGGGGGCAGGTGGGGCCAACGTCCTGACTTTC.

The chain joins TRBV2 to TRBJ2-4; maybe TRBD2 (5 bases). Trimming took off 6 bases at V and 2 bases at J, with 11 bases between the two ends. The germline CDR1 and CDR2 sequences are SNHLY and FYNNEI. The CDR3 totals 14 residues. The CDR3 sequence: CASSPPGTKNIQYF. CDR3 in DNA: TGTGCCAGCAGCCCACCCGGGACCAAAAACATTCAGTACTTC.

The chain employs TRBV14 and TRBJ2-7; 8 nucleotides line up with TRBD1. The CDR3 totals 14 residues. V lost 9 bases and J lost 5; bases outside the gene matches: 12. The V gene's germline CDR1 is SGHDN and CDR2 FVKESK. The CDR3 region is CASTPTGGRHEQYF. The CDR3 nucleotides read TGTGCCAGTACACCCACAGGGGGAAGGCACGAGCAGTACTTC.

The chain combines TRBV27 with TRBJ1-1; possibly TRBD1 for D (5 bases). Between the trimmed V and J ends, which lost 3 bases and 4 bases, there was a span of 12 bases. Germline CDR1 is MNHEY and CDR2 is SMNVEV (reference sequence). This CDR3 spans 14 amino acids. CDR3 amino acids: CASSFTGRGTEAFF. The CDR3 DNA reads TGTGCCAGCAGTTTTACGGGTAGGGGCACTGAAGCTTTCTTT.

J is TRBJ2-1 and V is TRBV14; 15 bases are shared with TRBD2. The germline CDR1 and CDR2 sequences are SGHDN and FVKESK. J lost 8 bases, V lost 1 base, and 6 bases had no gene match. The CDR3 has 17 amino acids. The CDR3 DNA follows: TGTGCCAGCAGCCAAGGGGGACTAGCGGGAGGTTTGGATGAGCAGTTCTTC. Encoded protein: CASSQGGLAGGLDEQFF.

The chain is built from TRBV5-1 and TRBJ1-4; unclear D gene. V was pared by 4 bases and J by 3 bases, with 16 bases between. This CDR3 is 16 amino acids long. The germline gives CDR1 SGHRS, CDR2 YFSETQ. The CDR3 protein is CASSRTLRNPNEKLFF. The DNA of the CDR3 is TGCGCCAGCAGCCGCACGTTGAGGAACCCTAATGAAAAACTGTTTTTT.